This entry lists 9 T cell receptor beta chains sequenced from one sample in a study of T cell changes during pregnancy in multiple sclerosis (dated by TCRdb to about 2019). The library was obtained by the immunoSEQ multiplex PCR assay. This immuneACCESS table, as held by TCRdb, lists in-frame sequences with V and J called but not all clones. Of the missing ones, under half trace to an unresolved V gene in checked studies; the others have no known cause. The sample table records under 120,000 clones; roughly 92% of these occur just once. The ten largest clonotypes hold approximately 3.5% of the sample. Sequenced material: peripheral blood, taken after pregnancy. The source is a female donor with multiple sclerosis, enrolled in a pregnancy study.

The chain links TRBV6-1 to TRBJ1-1; tentatively, D is TRBD1 (5 bases). CDR1 and CDR2 (germline): MNHNS, SASEGT. The CDR3 contains 14 residues. The ends were cut back, 3 bases at V and 3 bases at J, with 11 bases in the middle. Written as DNA, the CDR3 is TGTGCCAGCAGTGACGGCCTCAGGGACACTGAAGCTTTCTTT. Translating gives CASSDGLRDTEAFF.

This chain uses TRBV5-1 with TRBJ2-7; 9 positions match TRBD2. The CDR3 has 15 amino acids. Germline CDR1 SGHRS, CDR2 YFSETQ. The V and J ends lost 0 bases and 5 bases, in that order; junction bases with no gene match: 6. Here the CDR3 reads CASSLGRRGGDEQYF. CDR3 bases: TGCGCCAGCAGCTTGGGGAGGCGGGGGGGCGACGAGCAGTACTTC.

The chain's CDR3 is CASSRTGVNSPLHF. The CDR3 DNA reads TGTGCCAGCAGTAGGACAGGGGTAAATTCACCCCTCCACTTT. The chain recombines TRBV2 with TRBJ1-6, with 9 positions matching TRBD1. V was pared by 5 bases and J by 7 bases, with 3 bases of the junction left unmatched. CDR3 length equals 14 residues. Germline CDR1 is SNHLY and CDR2 is FYNNEI.

A single count supports this clone. The V and J genes are TRBV2 and TRBJ2-3; 10 nucleotides align to TRBD2. CDR3 length: 14 amino acids. The J segment lost 7 bases and the V segment lost 7 bases, leaving 8 bases of the junction unmatched. CDR1 SNHLY and CDR2 FYNNEI come from the germline V gene. The CDR3 region is CASNVAGGGNTQYF. The DNA for the CDR3 is TGTGCCAGCAACGTAGCGGGGGGCGGAAATACGCAGTATTTT.

V usage is TRBV5-1 and J usage is TRBJ2-5; possibly TRBD1 for D (7 bases). The CDR3 is made up of 15 amino acids. The ends were cut back, 4 bases at V and 2 bases at J, with 15 bases in the middle. Germline loops: CDR1 SGHRS, CDR2 YFSETQ. The CDR3, as DNA: TGCGCCAGCAGCGGGGGGACAGCCGGGCAAGAGACCCAGTACTTC. As protein: CASSGGTAGQETQYF.

The chain recombines TRBV7-9 with TRBJ2-3; maybe TRBD2 (5 bases). Looked up from germline, CDR1 is SEHNR and CDR2 is FQNEAQ (reference sequence). Trimming left V 2 bases short and J 2 bases short, with 8 bases between. The CDR3 contains 14 residues. The CDR3 nucleotides are TGTGCCAGCAGCTTACTGACTACCACAGATACGCAGTATTTT. It encodes CASSLLTTTDTQYF.

This clone has just a few counts. The gene calls are TRBV5-4 and TRBJ1-2; no definite D call. The CDR3 runs 15 residues. Trimming left V 7 bases short and J 4 bases short, with 20 bases between. Germline loops: CDR1 SGHNT, CDR2 YYREEE (reference sequence). The CDR3 region is CASESGGRDGYGYTF. CDR3 nucleotides: TGTGCCAGCGAGTCGGGAGGGAGGGATGGCTATGGCTACACCTTC. Full variable domain (rest looked up from reference TRBV5-4 and TRBJ1-2): ETGVTQSPTHLIKTRGQQVTLRCSSQSGHNTVSWYQQALGQGPQFIFQYYREEENGRGNFPPRFSGLQFPNYSSELNVNALELDDSALYLCASESGGRDGYGYTFGSGTRLTVV.

The rearrangement links TRBV4-1 to TRBJ2-1; 9 nucleotides match TRBD2. Trimming took 1 base from V and 6 from J; bases not matched to a gene: 7. The CDR3 has 16 residues. Per the germline V gene, CDR1 is MGHRA and CDR2 is YSYEKL. The CDR3 loop reads CASSQVIAGVVNEQFF. The CDR3 DNA sequence: TGCGCCAGCAGCCAAGTTATAGCGGGGGTCGTCAATGAGCAGTTCTTC.

The chain employs TRBV5-6 and TRBJ1-1; TRBD1 matches 8 bases. After removal of 5 bases from V and 0 bases from J, the junction contained 12 bases not matched to a gene. CDR1 and CDR2 (germline): SGHDT, YYEEEE. The CDR3 consists of 17 residues. The CDR3 DNA reads TGTGCCAGCAGTGTTTGGACAGGGTTTGGGGTGAACACTGAAGCTTTCTTT. This translates into CASSVWTGFGVNTEAFF.